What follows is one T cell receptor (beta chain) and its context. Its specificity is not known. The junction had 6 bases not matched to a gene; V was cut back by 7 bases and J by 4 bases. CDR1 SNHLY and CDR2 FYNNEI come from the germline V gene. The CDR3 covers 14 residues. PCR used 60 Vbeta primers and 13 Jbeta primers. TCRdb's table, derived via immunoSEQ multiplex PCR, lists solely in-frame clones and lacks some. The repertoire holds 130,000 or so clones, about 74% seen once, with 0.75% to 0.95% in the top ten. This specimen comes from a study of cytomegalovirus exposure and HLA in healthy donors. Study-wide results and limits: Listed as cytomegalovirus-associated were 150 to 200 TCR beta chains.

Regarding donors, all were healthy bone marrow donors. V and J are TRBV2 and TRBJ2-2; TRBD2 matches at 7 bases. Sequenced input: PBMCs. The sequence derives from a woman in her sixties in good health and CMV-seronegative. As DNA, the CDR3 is TGTGCCAGCAAGGCTAGCGGATTCACCGGGGAGCTGTTTTTT. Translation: CASKASGFTGELFF.